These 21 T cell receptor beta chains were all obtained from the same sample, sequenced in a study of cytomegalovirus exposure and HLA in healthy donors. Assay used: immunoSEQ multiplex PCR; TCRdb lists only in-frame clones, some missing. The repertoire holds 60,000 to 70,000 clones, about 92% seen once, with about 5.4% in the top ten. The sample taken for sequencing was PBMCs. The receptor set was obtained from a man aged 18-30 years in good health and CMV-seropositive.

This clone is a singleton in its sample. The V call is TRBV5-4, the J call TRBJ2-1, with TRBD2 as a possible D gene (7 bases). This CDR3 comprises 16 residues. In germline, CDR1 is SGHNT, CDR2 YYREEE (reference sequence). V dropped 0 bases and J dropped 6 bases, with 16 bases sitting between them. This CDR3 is CASSLGAGEGGNEQFF. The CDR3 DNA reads TGTGCCAGCAGCTTGGGGGCGGGAGAGGGGGGCAATGAGCAGTTCTTC. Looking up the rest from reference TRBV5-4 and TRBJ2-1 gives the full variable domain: ETGVTQSPTHLIKTRGQQVTLRCSSQSGHNTVSWYQQALGQGPQFIFQYYREEENGRGNFPPRFSGLQFPNYSSELNVNALELDDSALYLCASSLGAGEGGNEQFFGPGTRLTVL.

CDR3 in DNA: TGTGCCAGCAGTGGGACAGGGGGCCGTACAGATACGCAGTATTTT. Translating it yields CASSGTGGRTDTQYF. The chain recombines TRBV9 with TRBJ2-3; 12 nucleotides align to TRBD1. Losses at the gene ends were 5 bases for V and 3 bases for J; bases not matched to a gene: 4. The CDR3 has 15 residues. Looked up from germline, CDR1 is SGDLS and CDR2 is YYNGEE.

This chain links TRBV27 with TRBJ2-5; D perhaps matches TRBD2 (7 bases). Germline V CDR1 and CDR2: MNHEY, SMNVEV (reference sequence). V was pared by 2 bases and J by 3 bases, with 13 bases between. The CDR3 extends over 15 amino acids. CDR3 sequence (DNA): TGTGCCAGCAGTTTAGCGGGGGCGGGTGAAGAGACCCAGTACTTC. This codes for CASSLAGAGEETQYF.

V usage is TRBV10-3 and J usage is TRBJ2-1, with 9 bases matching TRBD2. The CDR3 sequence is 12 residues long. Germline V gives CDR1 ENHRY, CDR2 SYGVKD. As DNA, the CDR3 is TGTGCGGCTAGCGGGACCCTCAATGAGCAGTTCTTC. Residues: CAASGTLNEQFF.

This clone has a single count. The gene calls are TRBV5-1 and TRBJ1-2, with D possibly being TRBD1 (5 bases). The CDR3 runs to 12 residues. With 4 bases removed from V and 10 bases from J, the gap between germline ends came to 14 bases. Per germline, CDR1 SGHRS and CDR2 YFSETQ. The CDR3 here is CASSGAALDYTF. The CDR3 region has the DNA TGCGCCAGCAGCGGGGCGGCCCTTGACTACACCTTC.

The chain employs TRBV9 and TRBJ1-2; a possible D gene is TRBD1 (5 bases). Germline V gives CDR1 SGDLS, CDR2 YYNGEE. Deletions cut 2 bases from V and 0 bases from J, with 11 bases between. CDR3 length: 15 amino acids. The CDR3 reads CASSVGLNANYGYTF. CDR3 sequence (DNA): TGTGCCAGCAGCGTGGGACTAAACGCTAACTATGGCTACACCTTC. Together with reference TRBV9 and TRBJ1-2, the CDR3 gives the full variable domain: DSGVTQTPKHLITATGQRVTLRCSPRSGDLSVYWYQQSLDQGLQFLIQYYNGEERAKGNILERFSAQQFPDLHSELNLSSLELGDSALYFCASSVGLNANYGYTFGSGTRLTVV.

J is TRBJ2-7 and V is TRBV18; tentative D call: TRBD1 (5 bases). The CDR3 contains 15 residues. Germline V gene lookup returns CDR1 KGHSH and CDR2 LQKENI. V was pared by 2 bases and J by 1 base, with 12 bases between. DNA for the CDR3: TGTGCCAGCTCACCAGCCAGGGTTGGTTCCTACGAGCAGTACTTC. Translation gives CASSPARVGSYEQYF.

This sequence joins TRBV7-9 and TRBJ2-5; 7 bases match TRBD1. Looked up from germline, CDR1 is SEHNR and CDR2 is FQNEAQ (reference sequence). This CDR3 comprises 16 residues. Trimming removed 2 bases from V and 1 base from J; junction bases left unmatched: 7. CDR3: CASSLPTDRVQETQYF. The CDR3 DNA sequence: TGTGCCAGCAGCTTACCGACCGACAGGGTCCAAGAGACCCAGTACTTC.

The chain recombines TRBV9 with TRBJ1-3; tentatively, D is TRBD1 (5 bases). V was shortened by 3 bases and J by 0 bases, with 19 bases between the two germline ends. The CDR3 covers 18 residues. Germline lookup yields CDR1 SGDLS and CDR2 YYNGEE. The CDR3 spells CASSEGYRDWSSGNTIYF. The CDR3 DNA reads TGTGCCAGCAGCGAGGGTTACCGGGACTGGAGCTCTGGAAACACCATATATTTT.

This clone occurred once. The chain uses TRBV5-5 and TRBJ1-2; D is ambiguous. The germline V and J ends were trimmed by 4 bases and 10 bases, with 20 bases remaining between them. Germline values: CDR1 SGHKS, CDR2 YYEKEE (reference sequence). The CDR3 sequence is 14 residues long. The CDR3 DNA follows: TGTGCCAGCAGCCGAACACAGATCACCGGGGTCTACACCTTC. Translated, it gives CASSRTQITGVYTF.

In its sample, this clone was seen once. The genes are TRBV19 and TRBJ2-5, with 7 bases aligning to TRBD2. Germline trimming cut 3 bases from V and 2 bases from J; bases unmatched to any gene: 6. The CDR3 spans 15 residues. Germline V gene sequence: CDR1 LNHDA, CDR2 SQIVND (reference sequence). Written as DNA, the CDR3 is TGTGCCAGTAGTATTCTCTCTAGCGGACAAGAGACCCAGTACTTC. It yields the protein CASSILSSGQETQYF.

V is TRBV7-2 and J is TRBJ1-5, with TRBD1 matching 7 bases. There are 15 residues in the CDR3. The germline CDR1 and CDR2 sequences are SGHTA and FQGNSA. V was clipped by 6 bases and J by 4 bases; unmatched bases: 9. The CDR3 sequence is CASRSAGTVNQPQHF. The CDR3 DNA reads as TGTGCCAGCAGGTCAGCCGGGACAGTTAATCAGCCCCAGCATTTT.

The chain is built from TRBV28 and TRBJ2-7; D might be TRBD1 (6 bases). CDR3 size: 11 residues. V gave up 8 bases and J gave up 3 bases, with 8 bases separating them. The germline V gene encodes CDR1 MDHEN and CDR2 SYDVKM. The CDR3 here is CASGQSYEQYF. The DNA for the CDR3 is TGTGCCAGCGGACAGAGCTACGAGCAGTACTTC.

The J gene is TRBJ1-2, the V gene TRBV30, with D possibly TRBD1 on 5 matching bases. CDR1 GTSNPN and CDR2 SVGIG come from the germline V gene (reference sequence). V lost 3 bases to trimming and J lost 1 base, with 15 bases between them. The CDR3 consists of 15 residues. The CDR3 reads CAWSPNRNLNYGYTF. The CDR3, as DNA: TGTGCCTGGAGCCCAAACAGGAACCTTAACTATGGCTACACCTTC.

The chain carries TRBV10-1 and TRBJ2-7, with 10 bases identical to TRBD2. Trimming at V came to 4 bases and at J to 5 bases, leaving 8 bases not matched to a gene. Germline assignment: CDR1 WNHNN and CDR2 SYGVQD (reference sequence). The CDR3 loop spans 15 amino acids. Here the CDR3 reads CASSGQSGRDHEQYF. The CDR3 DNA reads TGCGCCAGCAGTGGTCAAAGCGGGAGGGACCACGAGCAGTACTTC.

This CDR3 reads CASSYSEATSGNTIYF. In nucleotides, the CDR3 is TGTGCCAGCAGTTACTCTGAGGCGACGTCTGGAAACACCATATATTTT. This rearrangement joins TRBV6-5 to TRBJ1-3, with D unclear. Trimming left V 0 bases short and J 1 base short, with 10 bases between. The CDR3 has 16 amino acids. Looked up from germline, CDR1 is MNHEY and CDR2 is SVGAGI.

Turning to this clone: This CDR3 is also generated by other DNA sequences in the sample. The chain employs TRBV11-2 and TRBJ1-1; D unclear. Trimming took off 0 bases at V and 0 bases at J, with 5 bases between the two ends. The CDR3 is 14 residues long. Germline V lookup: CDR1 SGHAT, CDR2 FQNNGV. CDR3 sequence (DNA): TGTGCCAGCAGCTTAGACAGATTGAACACTGAAGCTTTCTTT. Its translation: CASSLDRLNTEAFF.

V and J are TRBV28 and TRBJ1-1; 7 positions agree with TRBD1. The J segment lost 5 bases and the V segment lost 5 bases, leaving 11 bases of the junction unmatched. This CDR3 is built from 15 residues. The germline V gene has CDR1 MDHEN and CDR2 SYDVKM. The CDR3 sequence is CASSGGTVIITEAFF. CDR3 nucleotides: TGTGCCAGCAGTGGGGGGACAGTGATTATAACTGAAGCTTTCTTT. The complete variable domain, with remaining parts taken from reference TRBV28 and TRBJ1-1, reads DVKVTQSSRYLVKRTGEKVFLECVQDMDHENMFWYRQDPGLGLRLIYFSYDVKMKEKGDIPEGYSVSREKKERFSLILESASTNQTSMYLCASSGGTVIITEAFFGQGTRLTVV.

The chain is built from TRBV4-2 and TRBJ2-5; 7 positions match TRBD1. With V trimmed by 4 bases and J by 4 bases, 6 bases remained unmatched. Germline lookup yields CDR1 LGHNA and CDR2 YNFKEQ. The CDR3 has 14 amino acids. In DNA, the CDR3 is TGTGCCAGCAGCCCTACAGGGGCGGTAGAGACCCAGTACTTC. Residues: CASSPTGAVETQYF.

The CDR3 region has the DNA TGCGCCAGCAGCTCCGGAGCGACCTACGAGCAGTACTTC. Translated: CASSSGATYEQYF. V is TRBV4-1 and J is TRBJ2-7, with D unresolved. CDR3 length: 13 residues. The germline V gene encodes CDR1 MGHRA and CDR2 YSYEKL. Deletions cut 5 bases from V and 2 bases from J, with 10 bases between.

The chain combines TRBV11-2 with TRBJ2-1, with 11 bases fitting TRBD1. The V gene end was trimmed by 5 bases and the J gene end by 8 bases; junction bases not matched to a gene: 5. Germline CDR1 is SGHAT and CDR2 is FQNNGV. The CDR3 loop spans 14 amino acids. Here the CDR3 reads CASSPGTGGYEQFF. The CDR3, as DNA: TGTGCCAGCAGCCCGGGGACAGGGGGATATGAGCAGTTCTTC.